The 8 T cell receptor beta chains reported below all come from one sample, sequenced in a study of control samples from healthy donors and cancer patients. Clones were sequenced by immunoSEQ multiplex PCR, and TCRdb holds only the in-frame ones, with some missing. The sample has 120,000 or so clones; around 87% are singletons. Sample: blood. The source of these receptors is a man in his 60s in good health.

The V and J genes are TRBV6-2 or TRBV6-3 and TRBJ2-7; D not resolved. V lost 3 bases to trimming and J lost 3 bases, with 9 bases between them. Germline CDR1 reads MNHEY; CDR2 reads SVGEGT. This CDR3 has 13 amino acids. CDR3 protein: CASSYDMGYEQYF. CDR3 nucleotide sequence: TGTGCCAGCAGTTATGACATGGGCTACGAGCAGTACTTC.

This sequence joins TRBV28 and TRBJ2-1; perhaps D is TRBD1 or TRBD2 (6 bases each). V lost 6 bases, J lost 6 bases, and 21 bases lay in between. The germline CDR1 and CDR2 sequences are MDHEN and SYDVKM. This CDR3 comprises 16 residues. DNA of the CDR3: TGTGCCAGCAGCTCCCCCCTGGGGGGCCTTGTCAATGAGCAGTTCTTC. This sequence encodes CASSSPLGGLVNEQFF.

The CDR3 protein is CASSHYTGSTDTQYF. Here the CDR3 DNA reads TGTGCCAGCAGCCATTATACGGGTAGCACAGATACGCAGTATTTT. The genes are TRBV11-1 and TRBJ2-3, with D hard to call. Per germline, CDR1 SGHAT and CDR2 FQDESV (reference sequence). Trimming pared 5 bases from V and 0 bases from J, leaving 12 bases between. This CDR3 spans 15 amino acids.

In the case of this clone: Other nucleotide sequences from this sample produce the same CDR3. The rearrangement joins TRBV7-2 to TRBJ2-7; D unresolved. The length of the CDR3 is 12 residues. CDR1 and CDR2 from the germline V gene are SGHTA and FQGNSA. Trimming took 3 bases from V and 0 from J, leaving 3 bases between them. CDR3 nucleotides: TGTGCCAGCAGCTTCTCCTCCTACGAGCAGTACTTC. It specifies CASSFSSYEQYF.

Notes on this clone: The sample carries other DNA sequences with the same CDR3. This chain links TRBV7-8 with TRBJ2-7; 7 bases line up with TRBD1. The germline V gene has CDR1 SGHVS and CDR2 FQNEAQ. V lost 1 base and J lost 2; bases outside the gene matches: 2. The CDR3 is 14 residues long. In nucleotides, the CDR3 is TGTGCCAGCAGCTTAGACAGGGGACCCTACGAGCAGTACTTC. It codes for CASSLDRGPYEQYF.

This clone has just one count. The CDR3 DNA reads as TGTGCCAGCAGCTTAGCCTCGACAGGCCGGGGCTCTGGAAACACCATATATTTT. It translates to CASSLASTGRGSGNTIYF. The V gene is TRBV7-8, the J gene TRBJ1-3, with a possible D match to TRBD1 (6 bases). The CDR3 contains 18 residues. V shed 0 bases and J shed 0 bases, with 15 bases lying between them. In germline, CDR1 is SGHVS, CDR2 FQNEAQ.

The chain employs TRBV3-1 (or the pseudogene TRBV3-2) and TRBJ1-1; maybe TRBD1 (6 bases). Per germline, CDR1 LGHDT and CDR2 YNNKEL (reference sequence). The ends were cut back, 5 bases at V and 1 base at J, with 14 bases in the middle. The CDR3 spans 15 residues. CDR3 protein: CASSYRTARNTEAFF. The CDR3 bases are TGTGCCAGCAGCTACCGGACAGCGCGGAACACTGAAGCTTTCTTT.

The gene calls are TRBV19 and TRBJ1-2; D gene uncertain. The CDR3 sequence is 15 residues long. The V gene's germline CDR1 is LNHDA and CDR2 SQIVND (reference sequence). Trimming left V 3 bases short and J 0 bases short, with 11 bases between. CDR3 bases: TGTGCCAGTAGTATTACAGTTGAAGCTAACTATGGCTACACCTTC. Translating it yields CASSITVEANYGYTF.